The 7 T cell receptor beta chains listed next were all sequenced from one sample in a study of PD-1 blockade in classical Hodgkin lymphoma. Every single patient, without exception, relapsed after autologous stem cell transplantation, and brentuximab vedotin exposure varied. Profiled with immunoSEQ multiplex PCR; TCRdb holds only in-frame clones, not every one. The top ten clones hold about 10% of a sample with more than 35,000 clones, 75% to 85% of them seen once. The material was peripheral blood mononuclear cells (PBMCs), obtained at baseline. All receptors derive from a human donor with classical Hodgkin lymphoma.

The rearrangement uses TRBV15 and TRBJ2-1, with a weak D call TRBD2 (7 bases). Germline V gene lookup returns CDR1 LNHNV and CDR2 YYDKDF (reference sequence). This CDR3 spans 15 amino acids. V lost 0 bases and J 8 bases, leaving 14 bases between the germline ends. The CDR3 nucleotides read TGTGCCACCAGCAGAGAGGGGGGCGGGGGCTATGAGCAGTTCTTC. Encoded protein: CATSREGGGGYEQFF.

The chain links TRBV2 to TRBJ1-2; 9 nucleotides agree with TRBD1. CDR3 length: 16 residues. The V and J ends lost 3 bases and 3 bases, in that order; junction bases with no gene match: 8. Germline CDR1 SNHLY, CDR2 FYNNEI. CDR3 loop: CASSDWGQGSHYGYTF. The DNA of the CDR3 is TGTGCCAGCAGTGATTGGGGACAGGGCAGTCACTATGGCTACACCTTC. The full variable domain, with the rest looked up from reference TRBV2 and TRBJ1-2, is EPEVTQTPSHQVTQMGQEVILRCVPISNHLYFYWYRQILGQKVEFLVSFYNNEISEKSEIFDDQFSVERPDGSNFTLKIRSTKLEDSAMYFCASSDWGQGSHYGYTFGSGTRLTVV.

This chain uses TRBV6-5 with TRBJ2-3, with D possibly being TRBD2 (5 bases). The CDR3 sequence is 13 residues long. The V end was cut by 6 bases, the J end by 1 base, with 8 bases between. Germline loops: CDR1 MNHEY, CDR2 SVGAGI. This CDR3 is CASRISGTDTQYF. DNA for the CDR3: TGTGCCAGCAGAATTAGCGGCACAGATACGCAGTATTTT.

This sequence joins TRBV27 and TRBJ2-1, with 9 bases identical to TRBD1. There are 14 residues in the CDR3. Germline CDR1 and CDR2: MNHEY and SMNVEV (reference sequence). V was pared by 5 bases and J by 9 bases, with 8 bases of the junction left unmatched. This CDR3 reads CASSAGTGKGEQFF. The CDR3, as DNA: TGTGCCAGCAGTGCCGGGACAGGGAAGGGTGAGCAGTTCTTC.

The chain's CDR3 is CASSRGRTASRMNTEAFF. CDR3 bases: TGTGCCAGTAGTAGGGGTCGGACCGCCAGTAGAATGAACACTGAAGCTTTCTTT. The genes are TRBV19 and TRBJ1-1; no clear D. Trimming cost V 4 bases and J 0 bases, with 21 bases left between them. This CDR3 is 18 amino acids long. Germline CDR1 reads LNHDA; CDR2 reads SQIVND (reference sequence).

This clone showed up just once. Here the CDR3 reads CASSSRQGWYNEQFF. In DNA, the CDR3 is TGTGCCAGCAGTTCCCGACAGGGGTGGTACAATGAGCAGTTCTTC. The chain has TRBV7-2 and TRBJ2-1; TRBD1 matches at 8 bases. Germline V gene sequence: CDR1 SGHTA, CDR2 FQGNSA. V lost 6 bases and J lost 4; bases outside the gene matches: 8. CDR3 length: 15 amino acids.

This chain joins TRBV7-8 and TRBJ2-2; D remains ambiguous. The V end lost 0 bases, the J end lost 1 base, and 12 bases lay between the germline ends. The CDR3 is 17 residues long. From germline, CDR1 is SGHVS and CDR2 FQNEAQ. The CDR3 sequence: CASSLAGTAQNTGELFF. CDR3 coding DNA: TGTGCCAGCAGCTTAGCTGGAACGGCACAGAACACCGGGGAGCTGTTTTTT.